What follows is one T cell receptor beta chain and its context. What it binds is unknown. Profiled with immunoSEQ multiplex PCR; TCRdb holds only in-frame clones, not every one. The sample has about 100,000 clones, roughly 85% seen once. CDR1 MNHEY and CDR2 SVGAGI come from the germline V gene. CDR3 length equals 16 residues. Trimming left V 2 bases short and J 7 bases short, with 17 bases between. This specimen comes from a study of T cell responses to AZD1222 COVID-19 vaccine. Study conclusions and caveats: Spike-specific TCR breadth and depth were elevated following two AZD1222 doses.

Sequenced material: peripheral blood, taken on day 0 of AZD1222 vaccination. The TCR comes from an adult in good health. The V gene is TRBV6-5, the J gene TRBJ1-4; D gene unclear. The CDR3 nucleotides are TGTGCCAGCAGTTACGGGCCCATGTACGACGCTGAAAAACTGTTTTTT. Translated: CASSYGPMYDAEKLFF.